Below, 17 T cell receptor beta chains from the same sample are listed, as sequenced in a study of T-cell reconstitution after alpha-beta-depleted transplantation in children. It was with unique molecular identifiers that the TCRbeta library was prepared. TCRdb re-called the PCR reads with MiXCR, one entry per CDR3 protein. The sample carries around 480,000 distinct CDR3 sequences, 32% recorded once. The material was PBMCs from the stem cell graft donor, obtained from the stem cell graft. The receptors derive from a human donor who donated a stem cell graft to a child with aplastic anemia.

The chain employs TRBV5-6 and TRBJ2-7, with 7 bases aligning to TRBD1. The germline CDR1 and CDR2 sequences are SGHDT and YYEEEE. The CDR3 spans 14 residues. Trimming at V came to 3 bases and at J to 3 bases, leaving 6 bases not matched to a gene. The CDR3 reads CASSSTGKGYEQYF. The CDR3 coding sequence is TGTGCCAGCAGCTCGACAGGGAAGGGCTACGAGCAGTACTTC.

The chain links TRBV4-3 to TRBJ2-1; maybe TRBD1 (6 bases). Germline V gene sequence: CDR1 LGHNA, CDR2 YSLEER. The CDR3 contains 17 residues. The ends were cut back, 1 base at V and 9 bases at J, with 22 bases in the middle. The CDR3 region is CASSQGTADDRRGEQFF. The DNA for the CDR3 is TGCGCCAGCAGCCAAGGCACGGCTGATGACAGGAGAGGTGAGCAGTTCTTC.

The chain's CDR3 is CSATKGAGDIGKLFF. CDR3 DNA sequence: TGCAGTGCCACCAAAGGGGCAGGGGACATCGGGAAACTGTTTTTT. V and J are TRBV20-1 and TRBJ1-4; D is possibly TRBD1 (6 bases). Germline values: CDR1 DFQATT, CDR2 SNEGSKA (reference sequence). The CDR3 loop spans 15 amino acids. Trimming shortened V by 6 bases and J by 11 bases, and 25 bases separated the two germline ends.

In this sample, this clonotype turned up a few times. This sequence joins TRBV27 and TRBJ2-7, with TRBD1 identical over 10 bases. This CDR3 is built from 17 residues. The V gene's germline CDR1 is MNHEY and CDR2 SMNVEV (reference sequence). V gave up 5 bases and J gave up 3 bases; unmatched junction bases: 13. CDR3 loop: CASSLSTGQGGDYEQYF. In nucleotides, the CDR3 is TGTGCCAGCAGTCTCTCAACTGGACAGGGGGGGGACTACGAGCAGTACTTC.

This clonotype was detected once. The chain combines TRBV5-1 with TRBJ2-7; 8 bases fit TRBD2. The trim removed 7 bases at V and 5 bases at J, leaving 14 bases unmatched. CDR3 length: 15 residues. The germline V gene encodes CDR1 SGHRS and CDR2 YFSETQ. The CDR3 spells CASCRAGGSYDEQYF. DNA for the CDR3: TGCGCCAGCTGTAGGGCGGGAGGCTCATATGACGAGCAGTACTTC.

This clonotype was counted between two and nine times. This rearrangement joins TRBV12-3 or TRBV12-4 to TRBJ1-2; tentative D call: TRBD1 (5 bases). The CDR3 runs to 14 residues. V lost 5 bases and J lost 0, with 10 bases in between. The CDR3, as DNA: TGTGCCAGCAGTAACGACAGCCCTAACTATGGCTACACCTTC. Translation gives CASSNDSPNYGYTF.

The J gene is TRBJ2-5, the V gene TRBV7-9; a possible D gene is TRBD2 (6 bases). Germline V gene sequence: CDR1 SEHNR, CDR2 FQNEAQ (reference sequence). Trimming shortened V by 5 bases and J by 1 base, and 14 bases separated the two germline ends. CDR3 length: 15 residues. Written as DNA, the CDR3 is TGTGCCAGCAGCCCGTACCGGGACTTCCAAGAGACCCAGTACTTC. Translation: CASSPYRDFQETQYF.

This clonotype was detected a few times. The chain carries TRBV20-1 and TRBJ2-1, with 9 nucleotides matching TRBD2. J gave up 8 bases and V 3 bases, and 11 bases lay outside the gene matches. CDR1 is DFQATT and CDR2 is SNEGSKA in the germline V gene (reference sequence). This CDR3 is built from 15 residues. As DNA, the CDR3 is TGCAGTGCTAGGGGTTCGCTAGCGGGACGCGATGAGCAGTTCTTC. It is translated as CSARGSLAGRDEQFF.

This clonotype was counted a few times. The chain recombines TRBV7-2 with TRBJ1-2; 7 bases line up with TRBD1. J gave up 5 bases and V 5 bases, and 11 bases lay outside the gene matches. Germline V gene sequence: CDR1 SGHTA, CDR2 FQGNSA. The CDR3 loop spans 15 amino acids. As DNA, the CDR3 is TGTGCCAGCAGCCCTCGACAGGGTCCCCAATATGGCTACACCTTC. The encoded protein is CASSPRQGPQYGYTF.

The sample holds a few counts of this clonotype. The rearrangement uses TRBV29-1 and TRBJ1-2; TRBD1 aligns across 9 bases. This CDR3 spans 15 amino acids. Germline V CDR1 and CDR2: SQVTM, ANQGSEA. With V trimmed by 3 bases and J by 1 base, 6 bases remained unmatched. The CDR3 DNA is TGCAGCGTTGAGGACGGGACAGGGATTAACTATGGCTACACCTTC. It specifies CSVEDGTGINYGYTF.

Written as DNA, the CDR3 is TGTGCCAGCTCACCACAGGCGATGAACACTGAAGCTTTCTTT. This translates into CASSPQAMNTEAFF. The rearrangement joins TRBV18 to TRBJ1-1; D gene uncertain. The CDR3 runs 14 residues. Germline V gives CDR1 KGHSH, CDR2 LQKENI. The V end lost 1 base, the J end lost 0 bases, and 6 bases lay between the germline ends.

This clonotype was seen a few times. The rearrangement joins TRBV11-2 to TRBJ2-1; maybe TRBD2 (6 bases). The V gene's germline CDR1 is SGHAT and CDR2 FQNNGV. The CDR3 spans 14 residues. Trimming shortened V by 4 bases and J by 7 bases, and 14 bases separated the two germline ends. CDR3 bases: TGTGCCAGCAGCTATAACGTTGGGGGGAATGAGCAGTTCTTC. Its protein product is CASSYNVGGNEQFF.

The rearrangement links TRBV10-3 to TRBJ1-1, with D possibly matching TRBD1 (5 bases). This CDR3 region has 15 residues. V lost 3 bases, J lost 7 bases, and 18 bases lay in between. CDR1 is ENHRY, CDR2 SYGVKD, per germline. The CDR3 loop is CAISEPAGTEIEAFF. The CDR3 DNA sequence: TGTGCCATCAGTGAACCTGCCGGGACGGAAATTGAAGCTTTCTTT.

The chain joins TRBV12-3 or TRBV12-4 to TRBJ1-3, with TRBD1 matching 8 bases. The CDR3 covers 16 residues. The V segment lost 5 bases and the J segment 2 bases; nucleotides outside the gene matches: 8. DNA for the CDR3: TGTGCCAGCAGTCCCCCCGGGACAGGCCCTGGAAACACCATATATTTT. Amino acid sequence: CASSPPGTGPGNTIYF.

This clonotype was picked up a small number of times. The J gene is TRBJ1-5, the V gene TRBV12-3 or TRBV12-4; TRBD1 aligns across 7 bases. The CDR3 covers 15 residues. V lost 4 bases and J lost 2; bases outside the gene matches: 5. The CDR3 loop is CASSSLGQGNQPQHF. DNA for the CDR3: TGTGCCAGCAGTTCGCTCGGACAGGGCAATCAGCCCCAGCATTTT.

The chain links TRBV6-5 to TRBJ2-2; D possibly uses TRBD1 or TRBD2 (5 bases each). This CDR3 spans 18 amino acids. V gave up 4 bases and J gave up 2 bases, with 20 bases separating them. Looked up from germline, CDR1 is MNHEY and CDR2 is SVGAGI. CDR3 DNA sequence: TGTGCCAGCAGTTCCCCCGGTGGGGGAGAACTTAACACCGGGGAGCTGTTTTTT. This sequence encodes CASSSPGGGELNTGELFF.

The chain carries TRBV20-1 and TRBJ2-2, with 16 bases fitting TRBD2. This CDR3 region has 17 residues. V was pared by 6 bases and J by 7 bases, with 11 bases of the junction left unmatched. Germline V lookup: CDR1 DFQATT, CDR2 SNEGSKA (reference sequence). The DNA of the CDR3 is TGCAGTGCGTGGGGACTAGCGGGAGGGGAGTATGTCGGGGAGCTGTTTTTT. This sequence encodes CSAWGLAGGEYVGELFF.